A single sample gave rise to the 14 T cell receptor beta chains below, sequenced in a study of T cells in Graves' hyperthyroidism and ophthalmopathy (dated by TCRdb to about 2019). Library preparation employed multiplex PCR. The run used an Illumina HiSeq 2000. TCR beta CDR3 regions were amplified from RNA transcripts. A first-round RT-PCR of the TCR CDR3 used the HTBI primer set with the Qiagen OneStep RT-PCR kit. The public reads were quality trimmed at Q25 with fastp and then assembled into clones with MiXCR by TCRdb, keeping productive beta chains. CDR3 protein duplicates are merged, each entry listing the most common genes and DNA. Here the sample has roughly 500,000 distinct CDR3 sequences; about 45% occur a single time. Roughly 19% of the sample goes to the ten largest clones. The source material was peripheral blood or thyroid tissue (not recorded which). These receptors originate from an adult woman with Graves' disease, either hyperthyroidism or ophthalmopathy (not recorded which).

The chain combines TRBV7-6 with TRBJ1-3; 8 bases are shared with TRBD1. Germline V gives CDR1 SGHVS, CDR2 FNYEAQ. V trimming: 1 base; J trimming: 0 bases; junction bases outside the gene matches: 2. This CDR3 contains 16 residues. DNA for the CDR3: TGTGCCAGCAGCTTAGTCCAGGGGGCCTCTGGAAACACCATATATTTT. Residues: CASSLVQGASGNTIYF. Full variable domain (rest looked up from reference TRBV7-6 and TRBJ1-3): GAGVSQSPRYKVTKRGQDVALRCDPISGHVSLYWYRQALGQGPEFLTYFNYEAQQDKSGLPNDRFSAERPEGSISTLTIQRTEQRDSAMYRCASSLVQGASGNTIYFGEGSWLTVV.

The sample holds one count of this clonotype. A single base separates this from a much larger clone, so it may be a read error. The chain links TRBV6-4 to TRBJ1-4, with D possibly matching TRBD1 (5 bases). The germline V and J ends were trimmed by 6 bases and 5 bases, with 13 bases remaining between them. Germline V gene data show CDR1 as MRHNA and CDR2 as SNTAGT. There are 14 residues in the CDR3. The CDR3 protein is CASRTGGENEKLFF. The CDR3 nucleotides read TGTGCCAGCAGGACCGGGGGGGAGAATGAAAAACTGTTTTTT.

This clonotype was picked up many times. One end of the junction fails to match germline, which may point to a read error. This sequence joins TRBV25-1 and TRBJ2-7; perhaps TRBD1 as D (6 bases). The CDR3 is 10 residues long. Per germline, CDR1 MGHDK and CDR2 SYGVNS. Here the CDR3 reads CASSQGTTWF. The CDR3 nucleotides read TGTGCCAGCAGCCAGGGGACCACCTGGTTC.

This clonotype was counted at least ten times. This chain joins TRBV19 and TRBJ2-7, with unresolved D. Germline V gene data show CDR1 as LNHDA and CDR2 as SQIVND (reference sequence). V was pared by 1 base and J by 6 bases, with 7 bases between. The CDR3 is 12 amino acids. As DNA, the CDR3 is TGTGCCAGTAGTATAGGAGGCGGCGAGCAGTACTTC. This codes for CASSIGGGEQYF.

This clonotype came up many times. The genes are TRBV19 and TRBJ2-7; D may match TRBD1 or TRBD2 (5 bases each). Germline CDR1 and CDR2: LNHDA and SQIVND (reference sequence). CDR3 length: 13 residues. The germline V and J ends were trimmed by 5 bases and 5 bases, with 13 bases remaining between them. The CDR3 region has the DNA TGTGCCAGTAGTGTGACCGGGACGAACGAGCAGTACTTC. Encoded protein: CASSVTGTNEQYF. The variable domain in full, completed from reference TRBV19 and TRBJ2-7, reads DGGITQSPKYLFRKEGQNVTLSCEQNLNHDAMYWYRQDPGQGLRLIYYSQIVNDFQKGDIAEGYSVSREKKESFPLTVTSAQKNPTAFYLCASSVTGTNEQYFGPGTRLTVT.

V is TRBV29-1 and J is TRBJ2-6; D gene unclear. V was cut by 8 bases and J by 1 base, with 9 bases left in between. This CDR3 spans 13 amino acids. Germline CDR1 is SQVTM and CDR2 is ANQGSEA. CDR3 residues: CSLERSGANVLTF. The CDR3 coding sequence is TGCAGCTTGGAAAGATCTGGGGCCAACGTCCTGACTTTC. Variable domain in full (rest from reference TRBV29-1 and TRBJ2-6): SAVISQKPSRDICQRGTSLTIQCQVDSQVTMMFWYRQQPGQSLTLIATANQGSEATYESGFVIDKFPISRPNLTFSTLTVSNMSPEDSSIYLCSLERSGANVLTFGAGSRLTVL.

The J gene is TRBJ1-2, the V gene TRBV25-1; possible D gene TRBD1, 6 bases. Germline CDR1 MGHDK, CDR2 SYGVNS. The CDR3 consists of 12 residues. Between the trimmed V and J ends, which lost 8 bases and 4 bases, there was a span of 11 bases. The DNA for the CDR3 is TGTGCCAGCCGAGACAGGCCCTATGGCTACACCTTC. Translated, it gives CASRDRPYGYTF.

This clonotype was found a few times. This sequence joins TRBV12-3 or TRBV12-4 and TRBJ1-2, with D tentatively TRBD1 (5 bases). V lost 6 bases to trimming and J lost 2 bases, with 10 bases between them. The CDR3 sequence is 13 residues long. This CDR3 reads CASRGVLNYGYTF. The CDR3, as DNA: TGTGCCAGCAGGGGGGTCCTGAACTATGGCTACACCTTC.

This clonotype showed up just a few times. J is TRBJ2-7 and V is TRBV19, with 12 nucleotides matching TRBD2. CDR1 LNHDA and CDR2 SQIVND come from the germline V gene (reference sequence). The CDR3 is made up of 15 amino acids. V lost 6 bases to trimming and J lost 4 bases; unmatched junction nucleotides: 7. The CDR3 DNA follows: TGTGCCAGTAGCCTCCGGACTAGCGGGGAGTACGAGCAGTACTTC. It encodes CASSLRTSGEYEQYF.

In this sample, this clonotype turned up a few times. The V call is TRBV15, the J call TRBJ2-5; 7 bases are shared with TRBD2. Germline V gene lookup returns CDR1 LNHNV and CDR2 YYDKDF (reference sequence). Germline trimming cut 3 bases from V and 1 base from J; bases unmatched to any gene: 5. The CDR3 covers 15 residues. CDR3 amino acids: CATSRAGDPQETQYF. The CDR3 DNA follows: TGTGCCACCAGCAGGGCGGGAGATCCCCAAGAGACCCAGTACTTC.

The chain uses TRBV20-1 and TRBJ1-5, with 7 bases identical to TRBD1. Germline V lookup: CDR1 DFQATT, CDR2 SNEGSKA (reference sequence). This CDR3 spans 14 amino acids. Trimming cost V 1 base and J 6 bases; bases outside gene matches: 6. CDR3 sequence reads: CSARVAGGSQPQHF. The CDR3 bases are TGCAGTGCTAGAGTGGCAGGGGGAAGTCAGCCCCAGCATTTT.

This clonotype was recorded at least ten times. The CDR3 bases are TGTGCCAGCAGCGTAGCGGACTTGAGCACCGGGGAGCTGTTTTTT. This translates into CASSVADLSTGELFF. The rearrangement uses TRBV9 and TRBJ2-2; D may be TRBD2 (5 bases). This CDR3 has 15 residues. Germline CDR1 is SGDLS and CDR2 is YYNGEE. The germline V and J ends were trimmed by 0 bases and 4 bases, with 10 bases remaining between them.

This chain uses TRBV2 with TRBJ2-5; tentative D call: TRBD1 (6 bases). The CDR3 totals 14 residues. The germline gives CDR1 SNHLY, CDR2 FYNNEI. V lost 7 bases and J lost 5, with 17 bases in between. The CDR3 DNA follows: TGTGCCAGCACCACAGGGCAGGGATGGGAGACCCAGTACTTC. This codes for CASTTGQGWETQYF.

This clonotype was found many times. This chain connects TRBV20-1 to TRBJ2-7, with D tentatively TRBD1 (6 bases). Between the trimmed V and J ends, which lost 3 bases and 6 bases, there was a span of 18 bases. CDR1 is DFQATT and CDR2 is SNEGSKA in the germline V gene (reference sequence). CDR3 length: 14 amino acids. CDR3: CSARLQGFSSEQYF. CDR3 coding DNA: TGCAGTGCTAGGTTACAGGGTTTCTCTTCCGAGCAGTACTTC.